A single sample is the source of the 22 T cell receptor beta chains below, sequenced in a study of blood T cell repertoires in COVID-19. Sequencing was performed with immunoSEQ multiplex PCR; in TCRdb, only in-frame clones are kept and a portion is missing. The sample lists fewer than 100,000 clones, 70% to 90% seen once, with 3.5% to 5.5% in the top ten. Material: peripheral blood. Source of these receptors: a man aged 70-80 years with acute or convalescent COVID-19.

This chain uses TRBV7-9 with TRBJ1-2; D remains unclear. The CDR3 loop spans 13 amino acids. With 2 bases removed from V and 11 bases from J, the gap between germline ends came to 15 bases. The germline V gene has CDR1 SEHNR and CDR2 FQNEAQ (reference sequence). CDR3 coding DNA: TGTGCCAGCAGCTTAAACCCAAGCGGATTTTACACCTTC. Its translation: CASSLNPSGFYTF. The variable domain in full, completed from reference TRBV7-9 and TRBJ1-2, reads DTGVSQNPRHKITKRGQNVTFRCDPISEHNRLYWYRQTLGQGPEFLTYFQNEAQLEKSRLLSDRFSAERPKGSFSTLEIQRTEQGDSAMYLCASSLNPSGFYTFGSGTRLTVV.

This rearrangement joins TRBV5-6 to TRBJ1-4; 7 bases agree with TRBD1. CDR1 and CDR2 from the germline V gene are SGHDT and YYEEEE. Trimming at V came to 3 bases and at J to 5 bases, leaving 13 bases not matched to a gene. This CDR3 comprises 17 residues. CDR3 sequence: CASSSLKGARGNEKLFF. The CDR3 DNA reads as TGTGCCAGCAGCTCCCTAAAGGGCGCCAGGGGGAATGAAAAACTGTTTTTT. Looking up the rest from reference TRBV5-6 and TRBJ1-4 gives the full variable domain: DAGVTQSPTHLIKTRGQQVTLRCSPKSGHDTVSWYQQALGQGPQFIFQYYEEEERQRGNFPDRFSGHQFPNYSSELNVNALLLGDSALYLCASSSLKGARGNEKLFFGSGTQLSVL.

The chain carries TRBV2 and TRBJ1-2, with 7 bases that match TRBD1. CDR3 length: 17 residues. The germline V gene encodes CDR1 SNHLY and CDR2 FYNNEI. Trimming took 2 bases from V and 1 from J; bases not matched to a gene: 10. The CDR3 DNA is TGTGCCAGCAGTGAAACACGGACTGGGACAGATAACTATGGCTACACCTTC. Its translation is CASSETRTGTDNYGYTF.

The V and J genes are TRBV11-2 and TRBJ1-3, with a weak D call TRBD1 (5 bases). The V and J ends lost 1 base and 0 bases respectively, with 10 bases between them. Germline CDR1 is SGHAT and CDR2 is FQNNGV. The CDR3 consists of 16 residues. The CDR3 spells CASSLVGRASGNTIYF. In DNA form, the CDR3 reads TGTGCCAGCAGCTTAGTCGGCAGGGCCTCTGGAAACACCATATATTTT.

V is TRBV19 and J is TRBJ1-5, with TRBD1 as a possible D gene (5 bases). Trimming shortened V by 3 bases and J by 4 bases, and 7 bases separated the two germline ends. This CDR3 region has 13 residues. CDR1 is LNHDA and CDR2 is SQIVND in the germline V gene (reference sequence). CDR3 in amino acids: CASSMSGNQPQHF. The DNA of the CDR3 is TGTGCCAGTAGTATGTCAGGGAATCAGCCCCAGCATTTT.

V and J are TRBV28 and TRBJ2-7, with no clear D. This CDR3 region has 14 residues. V dropped 2 bases and J dropped 0 bases, with 8 bases sitting between them. Germline assignment: CDR1 MDHEN and CDR2 SYDVKM. The CDR3: CASSLRVSSYEQYF. In DNA, the CDR3 is TGTGCCAGCAGTTTACGGGTAAGCTCCTACGAGCAGTACTTC.

The chain carries TRBV11-2 and TRBJ1-3, with 7 bases fitting TRBD1. The V segment lost 1 base and the J segment 2 bases; nucleotides outside the gene matches: 5. The CDR3 runs 16 residues. From germline, CDR1 is SGHAT and CDR2 FQNNGV. The CDR3 here is CASSLVQGTPGNTIYF. CDR3 nucleotide sequence: TGTGCCAGCAGCTTAGTACAGGGGACACCTGGAAACACCATATATTTT.

Only one count was recorded for this clone. The J gene is TRBJ1-1, the V gene TRBV3-1 (or the pseudogene TRBV3-2); TRBD1 aligns across 12 bases. J gave up 3 bases and V 4 bases, and 0 bases lay outside the gene matches. The germline V gene has CDR1 LGHDT and CDR2 YNNKEL (reference sequence). This CDR3 is built from 14 residues. CDR3 sequence reads: CASSRDRGHTEAFF. The CDR3 DNA sequence: TGTGCCAGCAGCCGGGACAGGGGGCACACTGAAGCTTTCTTT.

This clone has only a few counts. The chain is built from TRBV6-1 and TRBJ1-2, with unresolved D. This CDR3 has 14 residues. V was pared by 1 base and J by 4 bases, with 10 bases between. Germline V lookup: CDR1 MNHNS, CDR2 SASEGT. CDR3 nucleotide sequence: TGTGCCAGCAGTGAAGATCAGGCCCCCTATGGCTACACCTTC. Translating it yields CASSEDQAPYGYTF.

This sequence joins TRBV2 and TRBJ1-1, with D possibly being TRBD1 (5 bases). This CDR3 comprises 14 residues. V shed 1 base and J shed 0 bases, with 6 bases lying between them. Germline V gene data show CDR1 as SNHLY and CDR2 as FYNNEI. The CDR3 DNA is TGTGCCAGCAGTGAAGACAGGATGAACACTGAAGCTTTCTTT. Translating it yields CASSEDRMNTEAFF.

This sequence joins TRBV6-5 and TRBJ2-2, with a possible D match to TRBD2 (7 bases). The CDR3 has 13 amino acids. The germline CDR1 and CDR2 sequences are MNHEY and SVGAGI. Trimming cost V 7 bases and J 6 bases, with 12 bases left between them. The CDR3 nucleotides read TGTGCCAGCACCCAAGGGGGGGCCGGGGAGCTGTTTTTT. This translates into CASTQGGAGELFF.

The J gene is TRBJ2-7, the V gene TRBV6-5; D might be TRBD2 (5 bases). V shed 0 bases and J shed 7 bases, with 10 bases lying between them. Germline CDR1 is MNHEY and CDR2 is SVGAGI. The CDR3 covers 13 residues. CDR3 DNA: TGTGCCAGCAGTTACTCCCCCGAGGGAGAGCAGTACGTC. This gives the protein CASSYSPEGEQYV.

This clone was observed a few times. The chain recombines TRBV3-1 (or the pseudogene TRBV3-2) with TRBJ1-2; 10 bases match TRBD1. Germline CDR1 and CDR2: LGHDT and YNNKEL (reference sequence). The CDR3 contains 13 residues. The junction had 7 bases not matched to a gene; V was cut back by 7 bases and J by 8 bases. This chain's CDR3 is CASKGQGPLGYTF. CDR3 bases: TGTGCCAGCAAGGGACAGGGGCCCTTGGGCTACACCTTC.

The CDR3, as DNA: TGTGCCAGCAGCAATCTCCTGGGGGGGGCCGGGATCTCCTACGAGCAGTACGTC. Its protein product is CASSNLLGGAGISYEQYV. This chain joins TRBV11-2 and TRBJ2-7, with TRBD2 as a possible D gene (7 bases). V was trimmed by 5 bases and J by 0 bases, leaving 23 bases between them. CDR3 size: 18 residues. Per the germline V gene, CDR1 is SGHAT and CDR2 is FQNNGV.

This rearrangement joins TRBV24-1 to TRBJ1-3; 7 nucleotides align to TRBD1. Trimming at V came to 3 bases and at J to 3 bases, leaving 7 bases not matched to a gene. CDR1 KGHDR and CDR2 SFDVKD come from the germline V gene. The CDR3 contains 16 residues. The CDR3: CATSDRGGADGNTIYF. In DNA form, the CDR3 reads TGTGCCACCAGTGATCGAGGGGGCGCTGATGGAAACACCATATATTTT.

The chain uses TRBV6-4 and TRBJ2-7, with 11 bases matching TRBD2. Trimming cost V 4 bases and J 0 bases; bases outside gene matches: 8. In germline, CDR1 is MRHNA, CDR2 SNTAGT. This CDR3 spans 17 amino acids. In DNA, the CDR3 is TGTGCCAGCAGTGCGCTAGCGGGGGGCACTAGCTCCTACGAGCAGTACGTC. It specifies CASSALAGGTSSYEQYV.

The V and J genes are TRBV11-3 and TRBJ2-1, with 8 bases that match TRBD2. V was clipped by 4 bases and J by 5 bases; unmatched bases: 7. This CDR3 comprises 15 residues. In germline, CDR1 is SGHNT, CDR2 YENEEA. CDR3 nucleotides: TGTGCCAGCAGCTCCGGGACTAGGGGGAACAATGAGCAGTTCTTC. Encoded protein: CASSSGTRGNNEQFF.

The V and J genes are TRBV19 and TRBJ2-7; D perhaps matches TRBD2 (5 bases). In germline, CDR1 is LNHDA, CDR2 SQIVND (reference sequence). The CDR3 extends over 14 amino acids. V dropped 3 bases and J dropped 3 bases, with 12 bases sitting between them. The CDR3 nucleotides are TGTGCCAGTAGTATCGGCGGGCCCCTCTACGAGCAGTACTTC. This sequence encodes CASSIGGPLYEQYF.

Only a few counts were recorded for this clone. The chain joins TRBV6-2 or TRBV6-3 to TRBJ1-2, with TRBD1 as a possible D gene (5 bases). Trimming pared 0 bases from V and 0 bases from J, leaving 8 bases between. CDR1 and CDR2 from the germline V gene are MNHEY and SVGEGT. The CDR3 contains 15 residues. This CDR3 reads CASSYSGATNYGYTF. Here the CDR3 DNA reads TGTGCCAGCAGTTACTCTGGGGCTACTAACTATGGCTACACCTTC.

Only one count was recorded for this clone. This chain uses TRBV6-1 with TRBJ2-1; 7 positions match TRBD2. Germline V gene lookup returns CDR1 MNHNS and CDR2 SASEGT. With V trimmed by 3 bases and J by 9 bases, 2 bases remained unmatched. The CDR3 extends over 12 amino acids. CDR3 sequence reads: CASSEGGTEQFF. The CDR3 nucleotides are TGTGCCAGCAGTGAGGGAGGGACTGAGCAGTTCTTC.

The chain couples TRBV6-5 to TRBJ2-4; the match to TRBD1 covers 9 bases. With V trimmed by 5 bases and J by 15 bases, 11 bases remained unmatched. This CDR3 comprises 13 residues. Germline assignment: CDR1 MNHEY and CDR2 SVGAGI. The CDR3 coding sequence is TGTGCCAGCAGTCCTACTTTACAGGGGGCCGGGTACTTC. It specifies CASSPTLQGAGYF.

The chain recombines TRBV7-9 with TRBJ2-5; TRBD2 matches 7 bases. With V trimmed by 5 bases and J by 5 bases, 8 bases remained unmatched. Germline CDR1 and CDR2: SEHNR and FQNEAQ (reference sequence). CDR3 length: 14 residues. CDR3 DNA: TGTGCCAGCAGCCCTGTGGGAGGGGCTGAGACCCAGTACTTC. Translating it yields CASSPVGGAETQYF.